This TCR beta chain was recovered during a study of cytomegalovirus exposure and HLA in healthy donors. Germline CDR1 is ENHRY and CDR2 is SYGVKD. The CDR3 totals 15 residues. V was clipped by 2 bases and J by 2 bases, with 13 bases between them. Sequencing used immunoSEQ multiplex PCR; TCRdb keeps in-frame clones, though not all of them. The table lists some 340,000 clones, 87% of them singletons. For this clone: The antigen is undetermined.

General study results and limits: Whilst most TCR sequences proved rare, a subset of public TCRs occurred across many donors. First-cohort TCR clusters were later found to tend to co-occur in the 130 or so validation repertoires. Accounts indicate the classifier identified cytomegalovirus status with strong specificity and sensitivity.

Sequenced material: PBMCs. The gene calls are TRBV10-3 and TRBJ2-7; TRBD1 might be the D (5 bases). The receptor's source is a woman aged 25-40 years in good health and CMV-seropositive. CDR3 bases: TGTGCCATCAGTGAGCCGACAGACAATACCTACGAGCAGTACTTC. It encodes CAISEPTDNTYEQYF.